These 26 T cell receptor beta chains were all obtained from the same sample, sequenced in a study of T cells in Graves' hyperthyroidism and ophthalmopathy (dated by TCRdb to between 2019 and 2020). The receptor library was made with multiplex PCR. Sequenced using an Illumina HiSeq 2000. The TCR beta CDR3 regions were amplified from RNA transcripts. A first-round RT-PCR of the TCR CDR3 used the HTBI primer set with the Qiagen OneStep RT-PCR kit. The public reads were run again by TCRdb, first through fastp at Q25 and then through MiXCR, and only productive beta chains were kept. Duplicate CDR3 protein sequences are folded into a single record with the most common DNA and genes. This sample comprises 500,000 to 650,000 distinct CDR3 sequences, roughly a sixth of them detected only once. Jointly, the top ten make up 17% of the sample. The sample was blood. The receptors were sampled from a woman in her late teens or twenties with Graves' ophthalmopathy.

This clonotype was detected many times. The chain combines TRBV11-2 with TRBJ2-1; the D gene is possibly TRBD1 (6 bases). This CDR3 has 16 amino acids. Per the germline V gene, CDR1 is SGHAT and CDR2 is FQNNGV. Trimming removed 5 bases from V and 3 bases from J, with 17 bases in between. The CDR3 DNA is TGTGCCAGCAGCCCCCCTACAGGGCTTCTCTACAATGAGCAGTTCTTC. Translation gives CASSPPTGLLYNEQFF.

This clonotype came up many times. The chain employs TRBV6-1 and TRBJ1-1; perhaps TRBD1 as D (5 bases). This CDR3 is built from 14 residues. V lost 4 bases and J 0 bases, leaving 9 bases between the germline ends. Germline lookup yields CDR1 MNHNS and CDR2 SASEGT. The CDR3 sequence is CASSVGPVNTEAFF. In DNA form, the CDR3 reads TGTGCCAGCAGTGTGGGACCGGTGAACACTGAAGCTTTCTTT.

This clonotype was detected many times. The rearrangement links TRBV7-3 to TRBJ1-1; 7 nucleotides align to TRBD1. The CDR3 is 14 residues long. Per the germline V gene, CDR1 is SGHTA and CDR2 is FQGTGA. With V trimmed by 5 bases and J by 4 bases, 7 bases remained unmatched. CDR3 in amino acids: CASSQGGESTEAFF. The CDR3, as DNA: TGTGCCAGCAGCCAGGGGGGAGAGAGCACTGAAGCTTTCTTT. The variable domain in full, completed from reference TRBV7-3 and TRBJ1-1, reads GAGVSQTPSNKVTEKGKYVELRCDPISGHTALYWYRQSLGQGPEFLIYFQGTGAADDSGLPNDRFFAVRPEGSVSTLKIQRTERGDSAVYLCASSQGGESTEAFFGQGTRLTVV.

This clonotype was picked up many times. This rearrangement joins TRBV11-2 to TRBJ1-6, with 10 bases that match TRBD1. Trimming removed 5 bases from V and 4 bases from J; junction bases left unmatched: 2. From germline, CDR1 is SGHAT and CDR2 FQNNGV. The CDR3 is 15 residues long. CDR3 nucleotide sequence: TGTGCCAGCAGCCTGGACAGGGGGTATAATTCACCCCTCCACTTT. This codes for CASSLDRGYNSPLHF. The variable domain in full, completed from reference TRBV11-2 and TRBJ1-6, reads EAGVAQSPRYKIIEKRQSVAFWCNPISGHATLYWYQQILGQGPKLLIQFQNNGVVDDSQLPKDRFSAERLKGVDSTLKIQPAKLEDSAVYLCASSLDRGYNSPLHFGNGTRLTVT.

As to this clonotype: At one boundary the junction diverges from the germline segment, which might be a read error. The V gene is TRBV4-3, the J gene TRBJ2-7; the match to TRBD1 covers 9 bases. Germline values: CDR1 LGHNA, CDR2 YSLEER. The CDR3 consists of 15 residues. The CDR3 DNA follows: TGCACCAGCAGCCAAGATGGGACAGGGCCTTTAAAGCAGTACTTC. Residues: CTSSQDGTGPLKQYF.

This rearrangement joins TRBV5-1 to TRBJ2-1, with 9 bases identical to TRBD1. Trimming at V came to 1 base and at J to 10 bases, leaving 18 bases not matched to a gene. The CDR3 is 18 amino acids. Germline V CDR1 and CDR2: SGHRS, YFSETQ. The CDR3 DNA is TGCGCCAGCAGCTTGTTAAGAGCCGGGACAGGGTCAGGTCGGGAGCAGTTCTTC. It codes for CASSLLRAGTGSGREQFF.

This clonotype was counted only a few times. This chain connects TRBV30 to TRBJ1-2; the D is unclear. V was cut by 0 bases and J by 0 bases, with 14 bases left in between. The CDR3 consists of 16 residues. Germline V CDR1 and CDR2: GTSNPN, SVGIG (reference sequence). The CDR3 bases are TGTGCCTGGAGTGTACCGGAAAGATTCTCTAACTATGGCTACACCTTC. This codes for CAWSVPERFSNYGYTF. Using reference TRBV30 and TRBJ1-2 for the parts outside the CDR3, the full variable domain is SQTIHQWPATLVQPVGSPLSLECTVEGTSNPNLYWYRQAAGRGLQLLFYSVGIGQISSEVPQNLSASRPQDRQFILSSKKLLLSDSGFYLCAWSVPERFSNYGYTFGSGTRLTVV.

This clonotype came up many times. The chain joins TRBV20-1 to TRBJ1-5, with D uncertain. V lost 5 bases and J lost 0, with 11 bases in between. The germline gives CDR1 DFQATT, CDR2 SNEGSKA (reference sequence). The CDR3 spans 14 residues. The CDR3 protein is CSAGVGGSNQPQHF. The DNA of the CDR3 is TGCAGTGCTGGGGTCGGTGGTAGCAATCAGCCCCAGCATTTT.

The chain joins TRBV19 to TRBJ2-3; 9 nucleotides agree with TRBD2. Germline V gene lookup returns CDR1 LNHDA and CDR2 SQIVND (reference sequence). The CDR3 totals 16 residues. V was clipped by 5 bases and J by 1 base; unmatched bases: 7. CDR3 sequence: CASSSGLAWRTDTQYF. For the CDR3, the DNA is TGTGCCAGTAGTTCGGGACTAGCATGGCGCACAGATACGCAGTATTTT.

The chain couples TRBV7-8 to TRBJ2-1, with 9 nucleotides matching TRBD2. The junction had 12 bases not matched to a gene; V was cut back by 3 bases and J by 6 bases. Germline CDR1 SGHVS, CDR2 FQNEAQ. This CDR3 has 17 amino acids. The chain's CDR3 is CASSLARSGGIFNEQFF. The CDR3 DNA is TGTGCCAGCAGCTTGGCCCGGAGCGGGGGGATTTTCAATGAGCAGTTCTTC.

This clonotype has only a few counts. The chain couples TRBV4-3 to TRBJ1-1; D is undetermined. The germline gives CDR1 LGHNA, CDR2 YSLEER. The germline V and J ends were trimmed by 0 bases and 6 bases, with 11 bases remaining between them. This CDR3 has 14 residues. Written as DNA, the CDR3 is TGCGCCAGCAGCCAAGATCGGGCGTCGGCTGAAGCTTTCTTT. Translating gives CASSQDRASAEAFF.

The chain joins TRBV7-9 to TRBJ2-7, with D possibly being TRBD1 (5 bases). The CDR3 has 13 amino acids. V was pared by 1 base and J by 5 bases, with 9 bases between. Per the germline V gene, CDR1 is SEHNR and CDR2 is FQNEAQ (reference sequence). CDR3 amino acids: CASSLVRVNEQYF. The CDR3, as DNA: TGTGCCAGCAGCTTAGTCAGGGTCAACGAGCAGTACTTC.

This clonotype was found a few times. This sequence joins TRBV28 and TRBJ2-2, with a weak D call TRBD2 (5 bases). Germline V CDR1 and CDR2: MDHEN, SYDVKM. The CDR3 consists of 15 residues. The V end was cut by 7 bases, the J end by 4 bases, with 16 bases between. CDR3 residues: CASTTLRAITGELFF. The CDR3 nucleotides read TGTGCCAGCACCACTCTGAGGGCGATCACCGGGGAGCTGTTTTTT.

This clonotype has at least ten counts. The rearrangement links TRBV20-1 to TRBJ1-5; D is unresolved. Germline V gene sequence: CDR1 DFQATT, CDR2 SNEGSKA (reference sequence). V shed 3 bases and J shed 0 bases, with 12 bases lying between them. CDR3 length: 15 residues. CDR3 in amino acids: CSASTGLYSNQPQHF. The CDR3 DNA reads TGCAGTGCTAGCACCGGCCTTTATAGCAATCAGCCCCAGCATTTT.

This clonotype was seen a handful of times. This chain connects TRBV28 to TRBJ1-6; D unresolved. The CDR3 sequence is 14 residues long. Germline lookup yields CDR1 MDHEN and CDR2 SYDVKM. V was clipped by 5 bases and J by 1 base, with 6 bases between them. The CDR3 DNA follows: TGTGCCAGCAGTCCCGCGTCCTATAATTCACCCCTCCACTTT. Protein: CASSPASYNSPLHF.

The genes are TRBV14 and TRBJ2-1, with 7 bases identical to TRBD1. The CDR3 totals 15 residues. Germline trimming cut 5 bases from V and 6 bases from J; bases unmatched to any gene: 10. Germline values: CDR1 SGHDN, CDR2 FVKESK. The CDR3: CASSAYRGLGNEQFF. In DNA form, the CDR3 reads TGTGCCAGCAGCGCGTACAGGGGCCTTGGCAATGAGCAGTTCTTC. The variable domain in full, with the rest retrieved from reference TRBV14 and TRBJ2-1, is EAGVTQFPSHSVIEKGQTVTLRCDPISGHDNLYWYRRVMGKEIKFLLHFVKESKQDESGMPNNRFLAERTGGTYSTLKVQPAELEDSGVYFCASSAYRGLGNEQFFGPGTRLTVL.

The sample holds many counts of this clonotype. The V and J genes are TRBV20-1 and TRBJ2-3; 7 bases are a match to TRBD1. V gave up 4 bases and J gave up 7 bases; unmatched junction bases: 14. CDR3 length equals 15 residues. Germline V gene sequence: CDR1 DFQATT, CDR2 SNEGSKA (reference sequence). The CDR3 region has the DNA TGCAGTGCTACTACGGGACAGACCACCTTCCATACGCAGTATTTT. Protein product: CSATTGQTTFHTQYF.

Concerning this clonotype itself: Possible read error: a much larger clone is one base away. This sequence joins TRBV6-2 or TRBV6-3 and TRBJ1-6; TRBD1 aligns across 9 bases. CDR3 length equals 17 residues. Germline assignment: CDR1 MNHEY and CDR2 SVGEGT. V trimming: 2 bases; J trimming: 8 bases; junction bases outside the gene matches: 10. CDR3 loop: CASSYTEPGQGHSPLHF. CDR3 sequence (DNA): TGTGCCAGCAGTTACACGGAACCGGGACAGGGTCATTCACCCCTCCACTTT.

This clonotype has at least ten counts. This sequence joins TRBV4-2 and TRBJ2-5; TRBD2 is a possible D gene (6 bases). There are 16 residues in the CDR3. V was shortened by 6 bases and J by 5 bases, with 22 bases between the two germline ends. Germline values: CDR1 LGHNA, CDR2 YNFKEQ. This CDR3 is CASSPEGASGLETQYF. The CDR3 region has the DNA TGTGCCAGCAGTCCGGAGGGAGCATCTGGGCTGGAGACCCAGTACTTC.

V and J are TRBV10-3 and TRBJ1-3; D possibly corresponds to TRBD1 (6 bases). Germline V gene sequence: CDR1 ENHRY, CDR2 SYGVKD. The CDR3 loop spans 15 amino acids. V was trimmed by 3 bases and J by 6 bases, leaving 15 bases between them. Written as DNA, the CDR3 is TGTGCCATCAGTGATCCCGACAGGTTTGAAAACACCATATATTTT. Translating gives CAISDPDRFENTIYF.

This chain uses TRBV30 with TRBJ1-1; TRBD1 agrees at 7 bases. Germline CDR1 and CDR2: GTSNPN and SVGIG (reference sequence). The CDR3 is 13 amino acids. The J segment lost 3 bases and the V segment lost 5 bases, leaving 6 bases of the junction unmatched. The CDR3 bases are TGTGCCTGGGCGGACAGGACCTACACTGAAGCTTTCTTT. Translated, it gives CAWADRTYTEAFF.

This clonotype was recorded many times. CDR3 loop: CASSLLGLTAGGQETQYF. The CDR3 DNA is TGTGCCAGCAGTTTATTAGGGCTAACGGCGGGGGGTCAAGAGACCCAGTACTTC. The rearrangement uses TRBV27 and TRBJ2-5, with 8 bases that match TRBD2. The germline V gene encodes CDR1 MNHEY and CDR2 SMNVEV (reference sequence). V was pared by 1 base and J by 2 bases, with 12 bases of the junction left unmatched. This CDR3 contains 18 residues.

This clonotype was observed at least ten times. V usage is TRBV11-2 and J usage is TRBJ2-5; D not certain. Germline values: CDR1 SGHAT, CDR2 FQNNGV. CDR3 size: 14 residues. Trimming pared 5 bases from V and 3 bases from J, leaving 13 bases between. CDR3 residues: CASSRQASKETQYF. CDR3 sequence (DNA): TGTGCCAGCAGCCGCCAAGCATCCAAAGAGACCCAGTACTTC.

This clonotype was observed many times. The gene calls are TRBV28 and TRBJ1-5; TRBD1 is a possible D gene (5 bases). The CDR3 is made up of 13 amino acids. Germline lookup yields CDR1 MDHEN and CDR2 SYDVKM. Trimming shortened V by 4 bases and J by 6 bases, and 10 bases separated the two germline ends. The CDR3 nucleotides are TGTGCCAGCAGTTCAGGGTATGCTCAGCCCCAGCATTTT. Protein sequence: CASSSGYAQPQHF. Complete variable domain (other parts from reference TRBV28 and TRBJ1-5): DVKVTQSSRYLVKRTGEKVFLECVQDMDHENMFWYRQDPGLGLRLIYFSYDVKMKEKGDIPEGYSVSREKKERFSLILESASTNQTSMYLCASSSGYAQPQHFGDGTRLSIL.

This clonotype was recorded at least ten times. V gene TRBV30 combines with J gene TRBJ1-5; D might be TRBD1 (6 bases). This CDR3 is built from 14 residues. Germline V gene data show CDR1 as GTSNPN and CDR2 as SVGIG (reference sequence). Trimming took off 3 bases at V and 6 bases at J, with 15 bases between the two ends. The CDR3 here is CAWRAPGAGQPQHF. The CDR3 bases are TGTGCCTGGAGGGCACCGGGGGCCGGTCAGCCCCAGCATTTT.

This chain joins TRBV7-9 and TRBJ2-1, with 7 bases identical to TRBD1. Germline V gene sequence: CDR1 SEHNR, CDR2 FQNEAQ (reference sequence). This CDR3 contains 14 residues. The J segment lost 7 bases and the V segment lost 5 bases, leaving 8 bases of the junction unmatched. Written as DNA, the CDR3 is TGTGCCAGCAGCACCCGGGACAGTAAGAATGAGCAGTTCTTC. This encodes CASSTRDSKNEQFF.